This T cell receptor (beta chain) was captured in a study of shared clonotypes between healthy human individuals. Study findings and constraints: With four donors compared, about 5% of naive CD4 clonotypes were shared.

Assay used: immunoSEQ multiplex PCR; TCRdb lists only in-frame clones, some missing. The data contain some 1.1 million clones, around 77% of them singletons. With regard to this clone: Antigen specificity is unknown.

Trimming left V 5 bases short and J 2 bases short, with 12 bases between. CDR1 is SGHTA and CDR2 is FQGNSA in the germline V gene. This CDR3 has 14 residues. Among the donors, all were Caucasian adults who lived in Nashville, Tennessee. The J gene is TRBJ2-5, the V gene TRBV7-2; the D gene is possibly TRBD2 (6 bases). Sequences were obtained from memory CD4+ T cells from PBMCs. Subset reported: CD45RA-negative fraction. The source of this sequence is a man younger than 35 in good health. Some clones in this sample may be carry-over from other donors' samples. CDR3 residues: CASSQRLVQETQYF. CDR3 DNA: TGTGCCAGCAGCCAAAGACTAGTTCAAGAGACCCAGTACTTC.